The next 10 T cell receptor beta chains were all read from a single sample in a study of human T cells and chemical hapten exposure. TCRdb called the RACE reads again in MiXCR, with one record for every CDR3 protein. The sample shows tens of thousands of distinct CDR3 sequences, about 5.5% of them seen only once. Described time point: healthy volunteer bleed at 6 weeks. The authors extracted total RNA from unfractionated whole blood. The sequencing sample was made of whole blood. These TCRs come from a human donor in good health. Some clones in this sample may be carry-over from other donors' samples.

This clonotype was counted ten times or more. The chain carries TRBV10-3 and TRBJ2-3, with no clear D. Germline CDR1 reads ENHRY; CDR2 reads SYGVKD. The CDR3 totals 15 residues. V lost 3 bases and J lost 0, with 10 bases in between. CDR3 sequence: CAISDSVTSTDTQYF. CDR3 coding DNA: TGTGCCATCAGTGATTCTGTTACTAGCACAGATACGCAGTATTTT.

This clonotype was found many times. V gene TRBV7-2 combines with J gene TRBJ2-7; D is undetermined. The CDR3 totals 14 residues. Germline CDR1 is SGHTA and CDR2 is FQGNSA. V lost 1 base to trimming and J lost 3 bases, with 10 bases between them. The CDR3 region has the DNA TGTGCCAGCAGCTTAGGGGCTAGGGACTACGAGCAGTACTTC. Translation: CASSLGARDYEQYF.

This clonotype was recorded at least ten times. CDR3 sequence reads: CSARVLRRDNYGYTF. CDR3 coding DNA: TGCAGTGCTAGAGTTTTGAGAAGGGATAACTATGGCTACACCTTC. The chain uses TRBV20-1 and TRBJ1-2; D gene uncertain. Per germline, CDR1 DFQATT and CDR2 SNEGSKA (reference sequence). Trimming stripped 1 base from V and 1 base from J, with 13 bases between. The CDR3 consists of 15 residues.

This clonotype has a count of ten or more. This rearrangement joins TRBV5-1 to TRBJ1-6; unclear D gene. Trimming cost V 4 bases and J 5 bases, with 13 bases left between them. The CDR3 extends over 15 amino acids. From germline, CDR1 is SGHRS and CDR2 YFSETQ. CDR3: CASSGWGSDNSPLHF. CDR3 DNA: TGCGCCAGCAGCGGTTGGGGTTCTGATAATTCACCCCTCCACTTT.

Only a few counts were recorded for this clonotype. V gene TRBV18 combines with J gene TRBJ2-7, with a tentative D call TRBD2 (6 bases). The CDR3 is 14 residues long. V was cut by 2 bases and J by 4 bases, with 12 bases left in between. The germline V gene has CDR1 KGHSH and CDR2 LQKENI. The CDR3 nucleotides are TGTGCCAGCTCACCAAAACAGGAGGGATACGAGCAGTACTTC. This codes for CASSPKQEGYEQYF.

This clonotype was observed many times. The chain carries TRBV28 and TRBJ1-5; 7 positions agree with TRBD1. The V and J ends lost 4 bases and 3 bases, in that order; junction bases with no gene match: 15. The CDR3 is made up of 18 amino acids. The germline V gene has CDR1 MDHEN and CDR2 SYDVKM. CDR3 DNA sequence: TGTGCCAGCAGTTCGGGACAGTTCAGTTCAGGATACAATCAGCCCCAGCATTTT. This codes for CASSSGQFSSGYNQPQHF.

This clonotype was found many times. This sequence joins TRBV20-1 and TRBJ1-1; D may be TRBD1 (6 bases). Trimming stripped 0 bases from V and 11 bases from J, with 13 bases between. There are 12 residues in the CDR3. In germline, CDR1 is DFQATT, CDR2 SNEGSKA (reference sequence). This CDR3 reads CSAREGARLAFF. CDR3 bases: TGCAGTGCTAGAGAGGGGGCCAGGTTGGCTTTCTTT.

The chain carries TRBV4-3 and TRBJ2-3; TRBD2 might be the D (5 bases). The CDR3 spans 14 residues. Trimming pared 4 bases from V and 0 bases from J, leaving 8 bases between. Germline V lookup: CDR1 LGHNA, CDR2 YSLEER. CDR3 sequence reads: CASSPTTSTDTQYF. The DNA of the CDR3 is TGCGCCAGCAGCCCGACTACTAGCACAGATACGCAGTATTTT.

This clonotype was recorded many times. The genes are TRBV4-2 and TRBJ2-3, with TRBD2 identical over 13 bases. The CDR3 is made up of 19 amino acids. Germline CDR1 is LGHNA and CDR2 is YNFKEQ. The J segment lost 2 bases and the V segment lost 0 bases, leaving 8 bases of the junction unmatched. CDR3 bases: TGTGCCAGCAGCCAAGATAATAGAGGGACTAGCGGGACCACAGATACGCAGTATTTT. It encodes CASSQDNRGTSGTTDTQYF.

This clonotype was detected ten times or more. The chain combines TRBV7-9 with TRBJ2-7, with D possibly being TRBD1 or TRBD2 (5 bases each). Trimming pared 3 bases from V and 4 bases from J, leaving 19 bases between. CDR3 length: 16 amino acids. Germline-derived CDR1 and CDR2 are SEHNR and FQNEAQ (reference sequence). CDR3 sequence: CASSFRDGGTPYEQYF. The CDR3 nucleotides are TGTGCCAGCAGCTTCCGGGACGGTGGAACTCCTTACGAGCAGTACTTC.